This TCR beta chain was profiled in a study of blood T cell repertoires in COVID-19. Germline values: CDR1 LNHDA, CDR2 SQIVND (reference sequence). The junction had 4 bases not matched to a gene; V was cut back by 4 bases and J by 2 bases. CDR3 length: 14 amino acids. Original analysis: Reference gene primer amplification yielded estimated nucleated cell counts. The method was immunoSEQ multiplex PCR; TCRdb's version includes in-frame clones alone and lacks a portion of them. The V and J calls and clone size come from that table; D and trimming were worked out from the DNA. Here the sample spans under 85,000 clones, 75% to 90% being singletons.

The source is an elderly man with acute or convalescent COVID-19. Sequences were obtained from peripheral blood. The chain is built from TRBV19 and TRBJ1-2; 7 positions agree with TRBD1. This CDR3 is CASSKGTENYGYTF. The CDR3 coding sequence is TGTGCCAGTAGTAAAGGGACAGAGAACTATGGCTACACCTTC.